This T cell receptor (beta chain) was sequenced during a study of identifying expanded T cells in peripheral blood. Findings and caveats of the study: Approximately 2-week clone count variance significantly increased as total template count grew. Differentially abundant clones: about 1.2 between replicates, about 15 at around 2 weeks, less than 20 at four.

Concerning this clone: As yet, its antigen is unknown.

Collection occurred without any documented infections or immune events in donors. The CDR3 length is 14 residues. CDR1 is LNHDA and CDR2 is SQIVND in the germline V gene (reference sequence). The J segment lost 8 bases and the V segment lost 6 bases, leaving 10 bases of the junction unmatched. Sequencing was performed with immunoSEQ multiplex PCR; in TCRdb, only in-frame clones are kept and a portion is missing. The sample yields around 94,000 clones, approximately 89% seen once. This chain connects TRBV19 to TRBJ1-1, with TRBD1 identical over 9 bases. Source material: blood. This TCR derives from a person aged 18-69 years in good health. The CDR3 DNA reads TGTGCCAGTAGCCCCGGGACAGGGCTCGAGGAAGCTTTCTTT. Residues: CASSPGTGLEEAFF.